The clone carrying this TCR beta chain was detected once. Its specificity is unknown. Data came from immunoSEQ multiplex PCR; TCRdb stores just in-frame clones and leaves some out. The table has 45,000 or so clones, 75% to 95% seen once. Germline V gives CDR1 MNHNS, CDR2 SASEGT. The CDR3 is 17 amino acids. V lost 0 bases, J lost 3 bases, and 17 bases lay in between. This entry is derived from a study of graft-versus-host responses after intestinal transplantation. General observations from the study: Allografts from individuals with graft-donor T cell macrochimerism displayed high graft-versus-host to host-versus-graft clonal ratios. GvH clones surfaced in recipient marrow, some emerging earlier in ileum or blood. Maximum circulating GvH clone levels tracked with early post-transplant HvG decreases.

This chain joins TRBV6-1 and TRBJ1-1; D may be TRBD1 (6 bases). The TCR sequence derives from a human patient who received an intestinal transplant, so some T cells may come from the graft donor. Sequenced material: PBMCs, taken 524 days after transplant. This CDR3 is CASSEATWRDRYTEAFF. CDR3 in DNA: TGTGCCAGCAGTGAAGCGACCTGGCGCGACAGGTACACTGAAGCTTTCTTT.